The clone carrying this T cell receptor (beta chain) was found many times. Its cognate antigen is unknown. TCRdb re-called the 5' RACE reads with MiXCR, one entry per CDR3 protein. The data contain hundreds of thousands of distinct CDR3 sequences, roughly 12% of them singletons. The data stem from a study of identical twins. Study conclusions and caveats: Analyses of zero insertions could be partly confounded by invariant MAIT and iNKT cells. The study found that models underestimated out-of-frame TCR alpha sharing in monozygotic twins. Cross-sectional statistics underpinned the conclusions; the same donors were not followed.

This CDR3 has 15 amino acids. Germline V CDR1 and CDR2: MNHEY, SVGAGI. V dropped 0 bases and J dropped 1 base, with 9 bases sitting between them. These data are also associated with another study on yellow fever vaccine responses in identical twins.

The receptor was isolated from a woman younger than 35 in good health. This chain connects TRBV6-5 to TRBJ1-1; no firm D call. The specimen sequenced was PBMCs. As DNA, the CDR3 is TGTGCCAGCAGTTACTCCAGTAGGACGAACACTGAAGCTTTCTTT. It specifies CASSYSSRTNTEAFF.